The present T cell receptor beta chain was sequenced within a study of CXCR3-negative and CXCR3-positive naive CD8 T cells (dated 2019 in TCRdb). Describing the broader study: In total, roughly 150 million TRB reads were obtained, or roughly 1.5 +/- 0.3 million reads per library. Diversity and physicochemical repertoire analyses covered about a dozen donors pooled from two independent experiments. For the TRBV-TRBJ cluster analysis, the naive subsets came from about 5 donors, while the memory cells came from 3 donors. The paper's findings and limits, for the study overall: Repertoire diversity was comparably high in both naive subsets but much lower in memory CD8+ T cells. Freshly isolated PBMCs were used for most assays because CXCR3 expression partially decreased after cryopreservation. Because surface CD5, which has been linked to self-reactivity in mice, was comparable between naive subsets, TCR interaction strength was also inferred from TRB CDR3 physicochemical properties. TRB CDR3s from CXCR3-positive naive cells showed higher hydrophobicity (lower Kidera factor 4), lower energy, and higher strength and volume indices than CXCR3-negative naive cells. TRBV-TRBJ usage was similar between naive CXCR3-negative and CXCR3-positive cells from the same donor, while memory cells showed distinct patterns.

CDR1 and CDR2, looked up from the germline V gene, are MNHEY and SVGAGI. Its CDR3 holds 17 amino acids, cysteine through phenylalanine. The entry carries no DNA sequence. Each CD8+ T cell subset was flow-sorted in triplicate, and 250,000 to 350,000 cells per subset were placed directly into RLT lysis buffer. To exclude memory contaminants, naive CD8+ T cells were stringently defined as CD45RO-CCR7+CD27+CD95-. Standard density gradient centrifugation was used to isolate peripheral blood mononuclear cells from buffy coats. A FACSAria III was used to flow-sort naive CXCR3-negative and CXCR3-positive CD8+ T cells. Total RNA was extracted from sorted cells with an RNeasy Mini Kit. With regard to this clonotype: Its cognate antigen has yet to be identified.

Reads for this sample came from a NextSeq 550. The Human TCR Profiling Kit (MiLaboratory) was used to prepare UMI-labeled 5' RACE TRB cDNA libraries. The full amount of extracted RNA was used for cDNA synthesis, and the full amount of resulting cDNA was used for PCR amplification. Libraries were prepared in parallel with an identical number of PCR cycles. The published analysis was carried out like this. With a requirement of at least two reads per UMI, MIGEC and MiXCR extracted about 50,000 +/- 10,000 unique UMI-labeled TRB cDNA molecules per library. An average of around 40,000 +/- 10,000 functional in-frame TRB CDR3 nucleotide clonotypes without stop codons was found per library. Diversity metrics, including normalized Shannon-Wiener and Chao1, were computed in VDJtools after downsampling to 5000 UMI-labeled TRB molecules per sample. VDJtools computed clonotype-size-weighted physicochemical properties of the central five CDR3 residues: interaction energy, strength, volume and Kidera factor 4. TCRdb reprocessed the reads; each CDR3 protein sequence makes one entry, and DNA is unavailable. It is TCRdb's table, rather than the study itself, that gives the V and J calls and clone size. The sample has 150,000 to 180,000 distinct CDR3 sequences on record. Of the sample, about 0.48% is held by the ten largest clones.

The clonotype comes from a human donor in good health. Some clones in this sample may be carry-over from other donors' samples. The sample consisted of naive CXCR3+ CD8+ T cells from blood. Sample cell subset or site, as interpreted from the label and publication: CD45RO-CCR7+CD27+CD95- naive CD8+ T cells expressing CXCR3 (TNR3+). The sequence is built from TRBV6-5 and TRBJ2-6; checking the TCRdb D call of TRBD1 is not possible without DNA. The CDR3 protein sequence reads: CASLATGVPSGANVLTF.